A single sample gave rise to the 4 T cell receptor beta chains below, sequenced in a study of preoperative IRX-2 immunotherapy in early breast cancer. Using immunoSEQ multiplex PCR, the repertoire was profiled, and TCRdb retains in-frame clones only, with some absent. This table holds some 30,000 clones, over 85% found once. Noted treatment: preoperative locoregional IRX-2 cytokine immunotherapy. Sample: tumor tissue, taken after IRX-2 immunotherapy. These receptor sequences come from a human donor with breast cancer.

The CDR3 protein is CASSQDKTGRTEQFF. The CDR3 nucleotides are TGTGCCAGCAGCCAAGATAAGACAGGGAGGACTGAGCAGTTCTTC. This chain uses TRBV7-6 with TRBJ2-1; maybe TRBD1 (7 bases). Germline lookup yields CDR1 SGHVS and CDR2 FNYEAQ. The CDR3 has 15 residues. Trimming cost V 5 bases and J 9 bases, with 20 bases left between them. Together with reference TRBV7-6 and TRBJ2-1, the CDR3 gives the full variable domain: GAGVSQSPRYKVTKRGQDVALRCDPISGHVSLYWYRQALGQGPEFLTYFNYEAQQDKSGLPNDRFSAERPEGSISTLTIQRTEQRDSAMYRCASSQDKTGRTEQFFGPGTRLTVL.

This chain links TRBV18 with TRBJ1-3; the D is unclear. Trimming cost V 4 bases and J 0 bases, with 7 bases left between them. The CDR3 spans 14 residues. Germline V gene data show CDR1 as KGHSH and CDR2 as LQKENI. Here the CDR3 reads CASSRAHSGNTIYF. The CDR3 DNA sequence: TGTGCCAGCTCACGGGCCCACTCTGGAAACACCATATATTTT.

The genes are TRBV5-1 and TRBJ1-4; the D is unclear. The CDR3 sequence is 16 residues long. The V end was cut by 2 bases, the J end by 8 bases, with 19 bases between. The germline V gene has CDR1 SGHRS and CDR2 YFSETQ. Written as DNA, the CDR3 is TGCGCCAGCAGCTTAAGTGGGGTCCCGGTTGTGGAAAAACTGTTTTTT. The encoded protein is CASSLSGVPVVEKLFF.

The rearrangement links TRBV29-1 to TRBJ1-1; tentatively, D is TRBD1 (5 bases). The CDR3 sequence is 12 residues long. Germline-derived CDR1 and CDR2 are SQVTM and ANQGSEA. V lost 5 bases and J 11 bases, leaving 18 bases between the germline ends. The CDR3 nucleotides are TGCAGCGTTCAGGGAGTTGACACCGGGGCTTTCTTT. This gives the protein CSVQGVDTGAFF.